The sample holds many counts of the clone carrying this TCR beta chain. The target antigen is unknown. Arm-PCR of CDR3 regions and iRepertoire HTBI primers were used to build TCR beta libraries. A single record per CDR3 protein comes from TCRdb applying MiXCR to the multiplex PCR reads. The sample lists about 460,000 distinct CDR3 sequences; 20% to 25% were seen once. Germline values: CDR1 MNHNS, CDR2 SASEGT. V was trimmed by 7 bases and J by 1 base, leaving 19 bases between them. CDR3 length: 16 residues. The time point denotes: persistent/refractory GD, antithyroid drugs over 5 years with positive TRAb. The TCR library was made from RNA that had been extracted from PBMCs in TRIzol. The data stem from a study of regulatory T cells in long-lasting Graves disease. In the study overall: By definition, persistent Graves' disease involved antithyroid drugs for over 5 years alongside positive TSH receptor antibodies. Study-wide results and caveats: The study found TRBV28, TRBJ1-2 and TRBJ2-5 favored in persistent disease. Limited samples may have lowered accuracy. The number of shared public clonotypes was higher in persistent patients (2,741) than new patients (under 1,000).

The input for sequencing was peripheral blood mononuclear cells (PBMCs), taken when the disease was refractory, from a patient treated with antithyroid drugs. This sequence originates from a female donor with Graves disease. The rearrangement links TRBV6-1 to TRBJ1-1; D is undetermined. The CDR3 is CASTPSGIAPNTEAFF. The CDR3 DNA is TGTGCCAGCACCCCTTCCGGCATTGCCCCGAACACTGAAGCTTTCTTT.